This TCR beta chain is drawn from a study of identical twins. Broader study findings: Zero-insertion analyses could be partly confounded by invariant MAIT and iNKT cells.

Trimming pared 5 bases from V and 3 bases from J, leaving 10 bases between. This CDR3 contains 12 residues. Germline lookup yields CDR1 SQVTM and CDR2 ANQGSEA. Everyone who donated was a healthy Caucasian. The authors used template switching to add a universal primer site and gave cDNA unique molecular identifiers. TCRdb analysed the 5' RACE reads with MiXCR anew, one entry per CDR3 protein. The sample lists about 340,000 distinct CDR3 sequences, roughly 9% occurring once. This clonotype has only a few counts. Antigen: not known. This TCR came from a woman in her forties or fifties in good health. V gene TRBV29-1 combines with J gene TRBJ1-1; D not certain. Sequenced sample: naive T cells sorted from blood. CDR3 nucleotides: TGCAGCGTTAGATTAAGTCACACTGAAGCTTTCTTT. It translates to CSVRLSHTEAFF.